This TCR beta chain was sequenced for a study of T cell responses to AZD1222 COVID-19 vaccine (dated by TCRdb to the early 2020s). Regarding the research as a whole: AZD1222 recipients with second doses at about 4 weeks or about 12 weeks were pooled, because spike-specific TCR depth and breadth did not differ between schedules. Trial participants were enrolled by age into subgroups of 18-55, 56-69 and 70-plus years, and around 150, 28 and 57 TCR-sequenced participants, respectively, were included in these subgroups. TCR sequencing was performed for 230 to 250 trial participants, of whom about 200 were given two doses of AZD1222 and around 26 were given two doses of MenACWY control vaccine. Beyond this particular receptor, the publication reports: Conclusions about previously exposed vaccinees are limited because only a handful of AZD1222 recipients were SARS-CoV-2 seropositive at baseline. After two AZD1222 doses, both the breadth and the depth of spike-specific TCRs were significantly higher than at day 0 and than in MenACWY recipients. Because no day 14 peak-response samples were available, the repertoires could be characterized only after the peak T cell response. Participants were mostly white British and included more females than males, and it was suggested by the authors that clonal diversity may have been underestimated. Nearly half of unique spike-specific TCRs reportedly recognized epitopes outside regions mutated in the B.1.351 and B.1.1.7 variants. In the small 56-69-year group, the increase in depth fell short of significance, most likely because of low power. The whole spike protein was spanned by vaccine-associated CD4 TCRs, and dominant responses were seen in regions 160-218 and 743-854.

The CDR3 regions of human TCRbeta chains were analyzed by immunosequencing. As for how the authors treated the data: Repertoire TCRs were matched against a reference library of SARS-CoV-2-specific TCRs generated with the MIRA antigen-specificity platform. Breadth meant the fraction of unique TCRs that were SARS-CoV-2-associated, whereas depth meant the fraction of total T cells that were SARS-CoV-2-associated. Using the MIRA data, every spike-specific TCR was mapped to the spike region that the TCR reacted to and assigned to either a CD4 or a CD8 class. Log10-transformed breadth and depth values were compared by one-way ANOVA with Sidak's multiple comparisons tests. Imported from immuneACCESS, the table was reduced by TCRdb to in-frame sequences with V and J called. These copies leave out some clones; in studies compared against another copy, an unresolved V gene accounts for under half, and the cause of the remainder is not known. D and trimming were read from the DNA, whereas the V and J calls and clone size are those reported in that table. Counted in this sample were nearly 80,000 clones; around 80% of them appeared once. Under 25% of the sample comes from the top ten.

The table lists this clone with a few counts. The antigen it recognizes is unknown. The sample holds no much larger clone one base away, and base qualities are not on file. The sample's time point label is to be understood as: baseline before first vaccination. The vaccinee samples were drawn from two UK trials, COV001 and COV002, one of which was a single-blind randomized controlled phase 2/3 trial testing AZD1222 (ChAdOx1 nCoV-19) in healthy adults. For TCRbeta chain sequencing, PBMC samples were collected from trial participants at day 0 and at day 28 after the second dose. The germline V gene (reference sequence) specifies MNHEY as CDR1 and SMNVEV as CDR2. The CDR3 contains 17 residues, cysteine and phenylalanine counted. The CDR3 DNA has 51 bases and is translated from base 1. Trimming accounts for 4 bases at V and 1 base at J, while the number of junction bases matched to no gene is 10.

The V and J segments used are TRBV27 and TRBJ1-5; TRBD1 lines up with 7 middle nucleotides. The sample consisted of peripheral blood, taken on day 0 of AZD1222 vaccination. The receptor was derived from an adult in good health. The bases are TGTGCCAGCAGTTCCCTAAGGGGGCAAAAGAGCAATCAGCCCCAGCATTTT. This translates into CASSSLRGQKSNQPQHF.